The entry below describes one T cell receptor beta chain. This CDR3 region has 12 residues. Trimming removed 5 bases from V and 9 bases from J, with 11 bases in between. Germline CDR1 and CDR2: WNHNN and SYGVQD (reference sequence). Every contributor of samples was a Caucasian grown-up residing in Nashville, Tennessee. These data are taken from a study of shared clonotypes between healthy human individuals. Each cell subset's genomic DNA was divided evenly among several immunoSEQ plates. This table comes from immunoSEQ multiplex PCR, and its TCRdb copy is limited to in-frame clones, with some not included. Among about 530,000 clones listed, about three quarters were seen once.

The sample consisted of PBMCs. The chain joins TRBV10-1 to TRBJ2-1; no clear D gene. The sequence came from a woman in her thirties or forties in good health. Some clones in this sample may be carry-over from other donors' samples. The CDR3 DNA reads TGCGCCAGCAGTCGACACTTGGGTGAGCAGTTCTTC. Translation: CASSRHLGEQFF.